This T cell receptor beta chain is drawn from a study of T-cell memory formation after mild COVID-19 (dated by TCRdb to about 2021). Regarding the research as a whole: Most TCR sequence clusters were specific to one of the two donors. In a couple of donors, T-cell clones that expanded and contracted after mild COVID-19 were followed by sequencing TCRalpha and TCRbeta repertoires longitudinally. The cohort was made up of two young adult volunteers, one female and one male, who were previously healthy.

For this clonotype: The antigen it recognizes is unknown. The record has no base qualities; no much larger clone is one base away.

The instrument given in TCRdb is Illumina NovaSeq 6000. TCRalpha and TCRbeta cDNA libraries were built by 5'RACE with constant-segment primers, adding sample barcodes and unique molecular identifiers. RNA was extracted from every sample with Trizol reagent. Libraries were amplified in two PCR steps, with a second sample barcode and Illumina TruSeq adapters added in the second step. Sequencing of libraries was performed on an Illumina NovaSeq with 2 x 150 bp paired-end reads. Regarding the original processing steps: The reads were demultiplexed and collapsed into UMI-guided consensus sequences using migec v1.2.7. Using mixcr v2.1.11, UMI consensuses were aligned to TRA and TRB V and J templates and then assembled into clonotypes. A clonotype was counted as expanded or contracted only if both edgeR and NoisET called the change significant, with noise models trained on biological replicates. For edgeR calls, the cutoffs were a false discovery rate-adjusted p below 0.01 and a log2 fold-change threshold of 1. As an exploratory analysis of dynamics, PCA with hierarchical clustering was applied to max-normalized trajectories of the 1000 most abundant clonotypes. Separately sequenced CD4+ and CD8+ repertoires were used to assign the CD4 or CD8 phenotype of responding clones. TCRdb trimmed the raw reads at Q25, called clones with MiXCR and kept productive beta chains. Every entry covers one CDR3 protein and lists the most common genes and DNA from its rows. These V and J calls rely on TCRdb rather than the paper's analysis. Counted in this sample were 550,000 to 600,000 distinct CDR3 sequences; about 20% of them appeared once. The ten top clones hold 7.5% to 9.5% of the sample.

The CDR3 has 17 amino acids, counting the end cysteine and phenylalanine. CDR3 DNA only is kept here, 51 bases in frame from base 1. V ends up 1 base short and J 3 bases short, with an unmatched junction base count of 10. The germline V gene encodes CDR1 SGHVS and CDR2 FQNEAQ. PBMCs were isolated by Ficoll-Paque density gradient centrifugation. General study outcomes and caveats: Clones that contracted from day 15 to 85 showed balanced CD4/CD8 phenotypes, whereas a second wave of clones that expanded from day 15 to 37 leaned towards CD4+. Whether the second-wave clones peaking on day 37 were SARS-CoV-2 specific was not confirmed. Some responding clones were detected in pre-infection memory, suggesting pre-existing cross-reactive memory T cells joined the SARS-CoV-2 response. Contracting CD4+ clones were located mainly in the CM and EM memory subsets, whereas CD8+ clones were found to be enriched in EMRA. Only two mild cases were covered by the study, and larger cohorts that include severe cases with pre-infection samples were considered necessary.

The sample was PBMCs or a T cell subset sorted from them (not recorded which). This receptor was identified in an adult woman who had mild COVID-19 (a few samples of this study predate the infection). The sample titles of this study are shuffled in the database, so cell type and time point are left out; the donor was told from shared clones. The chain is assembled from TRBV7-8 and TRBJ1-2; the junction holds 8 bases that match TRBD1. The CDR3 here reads CASSLGGGQEKYYGYTF. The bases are TGTGCCAGCAGCTTAGGGGGGGGACAGGAGAAATACTATGGCTACACCTTC.